This T cell receptor beta chain was sequenced in a study of cytomegalovirus exposure and HLA in healthy donors. Study results and caveats: Testing in vitro showed a few CMV-associated chains specific for CMV antigens. The study labeled 170 or so TCR beta chains cytomegalovirus-associated. Most TCR sequences were seen very rarely across donors, but some public TCRs occurred in many.

The CDR3 consists of 15 residues. After removal of 5 bases from V and 2 bases from J, the junction contained 4 bases not matched to a gene. Germline V lookup: CDR1 MNHEY, CDR2 SVGAGI. Concerning this clone: Antigen specificity is unknown.

This table comes from immunoSEQ multiplex PCR, and its TCRdb copy is limited to in-frame clones, with some not included. There are 67,000 or so clones in the sample; approximately 96% occur only once, and 1.2% to 1.5% lies in the top ten. This clonotype was sampled from a man between 18 and 29 years old in good health and CMV-seropositive. The V gene is TRBV6-5, the J gene TRBJ2-3, with TRBD1 matching over 10 bases. The specimen was PBMCs. The CDR3 bases are TGTGCCAGCAGTGGGGGGACAGGGGACACAGATACGCAGTATTTT. Residues: CASSGGTGDTDTQYF.